The present T cell receptor (beta chain) was sequenced within a study of T cell responses to AZD1222 COVID-19 vaccine. Study-wide findings and caveats: Spike-wide coverage was observed for vaccine-associated CD4 TCRs, with dominant responses at 160-218 and 743-854. Clonal diversity was possibly underestimated; the donors were predominantly white British and more often female.

The repertoire was sequenced with immunoSEQ multiplex PCR; TCRdb's copy has only in-frame clones and lacks some. The table includes nearly 200,000 clones, 93% detected once. Analysis merged second doses at about 4 or about 12 weeks. Details on this clone: As yet, its antigen is unknown.

This CDR3 has 15 residues. Looked up from germline, CDR1 is LGHDT and CDR2 is YNNKEL (reference sequence). Deletions cut 4 bases from V and 7 bases from J, with 14 bases between. The sample was peripheral blood, taken 28 days after the second AZD1222 dose. This clonotype was obtained from an adult who received the AZD1222 COVID-19 vaccine. J is TRBJ1-6 and V is TRBV3-1 (or the pseudogene TRBV3-2), with unresolved D. The CDR3, as DNA: TGTGCCAGCAGCCTCCAGCGGGGTTTGAATTCACCCCTCCACTTT. It is translated as CASSLQRGLNSPLHF.